The 10 T cell receptor beta chains below were found in one sample sequenced in a study of identical twins. MiXCR, applied by TCRdb to the 5' RACE reads, yields one record per CDR3 protein. The sample yields some 200,000 distinct CDR3 sequences, around 6.9% seen once. The data also belong to a second study, concerning yellow fever vaccine responses in identical twins.

The sample was memory (CD45RO+) T cells sorted from blood. The receptors originated from a young woman in good health.

The CDR3 region is CASTLRAESRQGQFF. The CDR3 DNA sequence: TGTGCCAGCACCCTAAGGGCGGAGTCGAGACAGGGACAGTTCTTC. The chain carries TRBV6-1 and TRBJ2-1; 7 positions match TRBD1. The CDR3 runs to 15 residues. V lost 7 bases and J lost 13; bases outside the gene matches: 19. Germline loops: CDR1 MNHNS, CDR2 SASEGT.

This clonotype was observed a few times. The V gene is TRBV5-1, the J gene TRBJ1-1; the D is unclear. CDR3 length equals 13 residues. Per the germline V gene, CDR1 is SGHRS and CDR2 is YFSETQ. The V and J ends lost 2 bases and 6 bases respectively, with 11 bases between them. Here the CDR3 reads CASSLGQFAEAFF. CDR3 DNA: TGCGCCAGCAGCTTAGGGCAATTTGCTGAAGCTTTCTTT.

This clonotype was observed many times. The chain employs TRBV6-5 and TRBJ2-1; unclear D gene. CDR3 length: 15 residues. CDR1 and CDR2 (germline): MNHEY, SVGAGI. The V gene lost 4 bases and the J gene lost 7 bases, with 17 bases spanning the gap. Written as DNA, the CDR3 is TGTGCCAGCAGTTCCTATGGGCAGCAAAATAATGAGCAGTTCTTC. This sequence encodes CASSSYGQQNNEQFF.

The table lists this clonotype with many counts. Written as DNA, the CDR3 is TGCGCCAGCAGCTTCGGAGCCGCGAACACCGGGGAGCTGTTTTTT. It yields the protein CASSFGAANTGELFF. The chain combines TRBV5-1 with TRBJ2-2; D is uncertain. Germline values: CDR1 SGHRS, CDR2 YFSETQ. Trimming removed 2 bases at V and 0 bases at J, with 8 bases between. The CDR3 has 15 amino acids.

This clonotype came up many times. The rearrangement uses TRBV29-1 and TRBJ2-3; D unclear. Per germline, CDR1 SQVTM and CDR2 ANQGSEA. The V end was cut by 2 bases, the J end by 0 bases, with 3 bases between. This CDR3 spans 12 amino acids. DNA for the CDR3: TGCAGCGTTGAATACAGCACAGATACGCAGTATTTT. As protein: CSVEYSTDTQYF.

This clonotype was counted only a few times. The chain links TRBV4-3 to TRBJ2-1; 10 positions agree with TRBD2. Germline lookup yields CDR1 LGHNA and CDR2 YSLEER. After removal of 4 bases from V and 8 bases from J, the junction contained 2 bases not matched to a gene. This CDR3 contains 13 residues. This CDR3 is CASSRGLADEQFF. The CDR3 DNA reads as TGCGCCAGCAGCCGCGGACTAGCGGATGAGCAGTTCTTC.

V is TRBV27 and J is TRBJ2-5; D is unresolved. Trimming left V 2 bases short and J 5 bases short, with 9 bases between. Looked up from germline, CDR1 is MNHEY and CDR2 is SMNVEV (reference sequence). This CDR3 has 13 residues. CDR3 DNA: TGTGCCAGCAGTTTAGTGTTCCCGGAGACCCAGTACTTC. Translated, it gives CASSLVFPETQYF.

The chain employs TRBV28 and TRBJ2-6; tentatively, D is TRBD1 (5 bases). The CDR3 runs 15 residues. Trimming took off 5 bases at V and 0 bases at J, with 8 bases between the two ends. Per germline, CDR1 MDHEN and CDR2 SYDVKM. The DNA of the CDR3 is TGTGCCAGCAGTAACAGGATCTCTGGGGCCAACGTCCTGACTTTC. This translates into CASSNRISGANVLTF. Full variable domain (missing parts from reference TRBV28 and TRBJ2-6): DVKVTQSSRYLVKRTGEKVFLECVQDMDHENMFWYRQDPGLGLRLIYFSYDVKMKEKGDIPEGYSVSREKKERFSLILESASTNQTSMYLCASSNRISGANVLTFGAGSRLTVL.

Here the CDR3 DNA reads TGCAGTGCTAGAAGACAGGGGGCCTACGAGCAGTACTTC. It specifies CSARRQGAYEQYF. The chain couples TRBV20-1 to TRBJ2-7, with 9 bases matching TRBD1. The germline CDR1 and CDR2 sequences are DFQATT and SNEGSKA (reference sequence). The CDR3 covers 13 residues. The trim removed 2 bases at V and 2 bases at J, leaving 1 base unmatched.

Ten or more counts support this clonotype. V is TRBV7-9 and J is TRBJ2-5, with D perhaps matching TRBD2 (6 bases). Germline CDR1 reads SEHNR; CDR2 reads FQNEAQ (reference sequence). Trimming shortened V by 5 bases and J by 4 bases, and 11 bases separated the two germline ends. CDR3 length equals 13 residues. CDR3 residues: CASSLEGGETQYF. The CDR3 DNA sequence: TGTGCCAGCAGCCTCGAGGGAGGAGAGACCCAGTACTTC.